These T cell receptor beta chains were read from a single sample in a study of patients and donors after allogeneic stem cell transplantation. One entry per CDR3 protein, called by TCRdb with MiXCR from the RT-PCR reads. The sample includes over 400,000 distinct CDR3 sequences, roughly 17% of them seen just once. Sample: blood, either unsorted or a sorted T cell fraction (not recorded which). Source of these receptors: a human donor who was either an allogeneic HSCT recipient or a stem cell or donor lymphocyte infusion donor (not recorded which). It is not recorded whose cells these are; they may come from a transplant donor. CDR3s include the opening cysteine and the closing phenylalanine or tryptophan. The D gene is left open where the match is weak. Rows give clone size only sometimes, using once, few, many, or a class for an expanded clone.

cdr3_nt cdr3_aa d_call v_call clone_size j_call
TGTGCCAGCAGTGAGATGCGGCAGAACAATGAGCAGTTCTTC CASSEMRQNNEQFF NA TRBV2 NA TRBJ2-1
TGTGCCAGCAGCCTCGGACTAGCGGGGGATTTTCAAGAGACCCAGTACTTC CASSLGLAGDFQETQYF TRBD2 TRBV7-8 few TRBJ2-5
TGTGCCAGCAGTCCCCGGGCCCCCGGGCGTACTGAAGCTTTCTTT CASSPRAPGRTEAFF NA TRBV25-1 few TRBJ1-1
TGCGCCAGCAGCCAAGGTCAGGGGCTGCCCCAGCATTTT CASSQGQGLPQHF NA TRBV4-3 NA TRBJ1-5
TGTGCCAGCAGAAGAACAGGGCTCCCTGAAGCTTTCTTT CASRRTGLPEAFF NA TRBV12-3/TRBV12-4 NA TRBJ1-1
TGTGCCGTCCACAGGGGACACGGGGAGCTGTTTTTT CAVHRGHGELFF TRBD1 TRBV12-3/TRBV12-4 few TRBJ2-2
TGTGCCAGCAGCTTAGCGGGGGGGAGAGCTGAAGCTTTCTTT CASSLAGGRAEAFF NA TRBV7-6 NA TRBJ1-1
TGTGCCAGCAGCCTTTACAGGGCGGAGACCCAGTACTTC CASSLYRAETQYF NA TRBV7-9 NA TRBJ2-5
TGCGCCAGCAGCCAGCCGGGGAGAGGGACAGATACGCAGTATTTT CASSQPGRGTDTQYF NA TRBV4-1 NA TRBJ2-3
TGTGCCAGCAGCACGGGACAGGGGGACAAAAACATTCAGTACTTC CASSTGQGDKNIQYF TRBD1 TRBV28 NA TRBJ2-4
TGTGCCAGCAGTGCCCAGGGGAGGTATTACAATGAGCAGTTCTTC CASSAQGRYYNEQFF NA TRBV25-1 many TRBJ2-1
TGTGCCATCAGTGAGTCTGGACTGGATGGCTACACCTTC CAISESGLDGYTF NA TRBV10-3 NA TRBJ1-2
TGCGCCAGCAGCCAAGAGGCTAGCGGCACCTACGAGCAGTACTTC CASSQEASGTYEQYF TRBD2 TRBV4-3 few TRBJ2-7
TGTGCCAGCAGCCAGGCGGCGGGGGCCTACTATGGCTACACCTTC CASSQAAGAYYGYTF NA TRBV11-3 NA TRBJ1-2
TGTGCCAGCAGCGTAGCTCGGCGGGGGACAGATACGCAGTATTTT CASSVARRGTDTQYF TRBD2 TRBV9 NA TRBJ2-3
TGCGCCAGCGGGAATTCTGTAAAGAGCTCTGGGGCCAACGTCCTGACTTTC CASGNSVKSSGANVLTF NA TRBV5-1 many TRBJ2-6
TGCGCCAGCAGCTTGGAGCCGGGGGGATTCTATGGCTACACCTTC CASSLEPGGFYGYTF NA TRBV5-1 few TRBJ1-2
TGTGCAGCCCATACTCGGGGGGCCGGCTACACCTTC CAAHTRGAGYTF NA TRBV10-3 NA TRBJ1-2
TGTGCCAGCAGTTTAACCGTAAGGGGAGGCAATCAGCCCCAGCATTTT CASSLTVRGGNQPQHF NA TRBV27 few TRBJ1-5
TGTGCCAGCAGCCCCGTGAGCACTGAAGCTTTCTTT CASSPVSTEAFF NA TRBV7-9 NA TRBJ1-1
TGTGCCAGCAGTAGGACTAGCCTCTACGAGCAGTACTTC CASSRTSLYEQYF TRBD2 TRBV12-3/TRBV12-4 many TRBJ2-7
TGTGCCAGCAGCTTAGAGTGGACTAGCGGTTACAATGAGCAGTTCTTC CASSLEWTSGYNEQFF TRBD2 TRBV11-2 few TRBJ2-1
TGTGCCAGCAGCCCGGGTTGGTGGGGGCTGGAAACTGAAGCTTTCTTT CASSPGWWGLETEAFF NA TRBV5-6 NA TRBJ1-1